This TCR beta chain was recorded in a study of CD8 T cells in Susac syndrome. Trimming took 4 bases from V and 6 from J; bases not matched to a gene: 5. The CDR3 is 13 residues long. Germline V gene data show CDR1 as SGHRS and CDR2 as YFSETQ. In blood CD8+ and CD4+ T cells, TCR beta underwent sequencing. Fulfillment of recently defined diagnostic criteria for definite or probable disease was shown by the patients with Susac syndrome. Random hexamers were used to reverse transcribe the RNA input (about 0.5 to 1 ug). TCRdb ran MiXCR on the immunoSEQ multiplex PCR reads and lists one entry per CDR3 protein. The sample shows about 240,000 distinct CDR3 sequences, about 96% of them seen only once.

The TCR originated in a human donor with Susac syndrome. The rearrangement uses TRBV5-1 and TRBJ1-2, with TRBD1 identical over 8 bases. The sequenced sample consisted of CD4+ T cells from PBMCs. CDR3: CASSNTQGDGYTF. CDR3 DNA sequence: TGCGCCAGCAGCAATACACAGGGGGATGGCTACACCTTC.